Each of the 4 T cell receptor beta chains below was sequenced from the same sample in a study of T cell changes during pregnancy in multiple sclerosis. Measured with immunoSEQ multiplex PCR; TCRdb has only the in-frame clones, and not every one. The sample records tens of thousands of clones, 85% to 95% being singletons. Sample: peripheral blood, taken in the third trimester of pregnancy. The source of these receptors is a female donor with multiple sclerosis, enrolled in a pregnancy study.

The chain couples TRBV6-1 to TRBJ1-5; D possibly corresponds to TRBD1 (6 bases). The CDR3 runs to 15 residues. CDR1 is MNHNS and CDR2 is SASEGT in the germline V gene. V gave up 3 bases and J gave up 1 base, with 10 bases separating them. DNA of the CDR3: TGTGCCAGCAGTGATGTGCAGGGGAGCAATCAGCCCCAGCATTTT. Protein: CASSDVQGSNQPQHF.

CDR3 amino acids: CASSKGQGNTEAFF. CDR3 sequence (DNA): TGTGCCAGCAGCAAGGGACAGGGGAACACTGAAGCTTTCTTT. The rearrangement joins TRBV7-9 to TRBJ1-1; TRBD1 agrees at 9 bases. Unmatched junction bases numbered 2, after V lost 5 bases and J lost 1 base. The CDR3 is made up of 14 amino acids. Germline CDR1 and CDR2: SEHNR and FQNEAQ (reference sequence). Looking up the rest from reference TRBV7-9 and TRBJ1-1 gives the full variable domain: DTGVSQNPRHKITKRGQNVTFRCDPISEHNRLYWYRQTLGQGPEFLTYFQNEAQLEKSRLLSDRFSAERPKGSFSTLEIQRTEQGDSAMYLCASSKGQGNTEAFFGQGTRLTVV.

The chain carries TRBV5-4 and TRBJ1-2; 7 nucleotides line up with TRBD1. The V segment lost 5 bases and the J segment 4 bases; nucleotides outside the gene matches: 8. The germline gives CDR1 SGHNT, CDR2 YYREEE (reference sequence). There are 14 residues in the CDR3. The CDR3 DNA is TGTGCCAGCAGTTTCGGACAGGAGATCTATGGCTACACCTTC. Translated: CASSFGQEIYGYTF.

This clone has just one count. V and J are TRBV25-1 and TRBJ2-7; 7 nucleotides line up with TRBD1. Germline V lookup: CDR1 MGHDK, CDR2 SYGVNS. Losses at the gene ends were 9 bases for V and 4 bases for J; bases not matched to a gene: 12. This CDR3 contains 14 residues. The CDR3 reads CASQATGTVYEQYF. In DNA form, the CDR3 reads TGTGCCAGTCAGGCTACCGGGACAGTTTACGAGCAGTACTTC.